These T cell receptor beta chains were read from a single sample in a study of T cells in Graves' hyperthyroidism and ophthalmopathy. TCRdb re-called the multiplex PCR reads through MiXCR, storing one row per CDR3 protein. The repertoire holds over 300,000 distinct CDR3 sequences, around 13% seen once, with approximately 11% in the top ten. Sequencing was performed on blood. The receptors stem from an older woman with Graves' hyperthyroidism. The CDR3 runs from the conserved cysteine through the conserved F or W. D genes are given only for firm matches. Expanded clones get a size class; other rows say once, few or many, or leave the size out.

v_gene: TRBV2
j_gene: TRBJ2-2
d_gene: .
abundance: few
CDR3aa: CASSVRDGELLF
CDR3nt: TGTGCCAGCAGTGTTCGGGACGGGGAGCTGCTTTTT

v_gene: TRBV29-1
j_gene: TRBJ2-1
d_gene: TRBD2
abundance: many
CDR3aa: CSVVGRSGGLSYNEQFF
CDR3nt: TGCAGCGTTGTGGGGCGGAGCGGGGGGCTCTCCTACAATGAGCAGTTCTTC

v_gene: TRBV20-1
j_gene: TRBJ2-1
d_gene: TRBD2
abundance: many
CDR3aa: CSARVEGGPSEQFF
CDR3nt: TGCAGTGCTAGAGTCGAGGGAGGGCCAAGTGAGCAGTTCTTC

v_gene: TRBV5-1
j_gene: TRBJ2-3
d_gene: .
abundance: many
CDR3aa: CASSRSGSDTQYF
CDR3nt: TGCGCCAGCAGCCGGTCGGGGTCAGATACGCAGTATTTT

v_gene: TRBV6-1
j_gene: TRBJ2-7
d_gene: .
abundance: many
CDR3aa: CASSEQQGGRYEQYF
CDR3nt: TGTGCCAGCAGTGAACAGCAGGGCGGAAGGTACGAGCAGTACTTC

v_gene: TRBV7-8
j_gene: TRBJ2-5
d_gene: .
abundance: few
CDR3aa: CASSKGDSQETQYF
CDR3nt: TGTGCCAGCAGCAAAGGGGACTCCCAAGAGACCCAGTACTTC

v_gene: TRBV20-1
j_gene: TRBJ2-7
d_gene: .
abundance: once
CDR3aa: CSARDEAGLTYEQYF
CDR3nt: TGCAGTGCTAGAGATGAGGCAGGGCTGACCTACGAGCAGTACTTC

v_gene: TRBV6-1
j_gene: TRBJ2-7
d_gene: TRBD1
abundance: many
CDR3aa: CASSETGTGIYEQYF
CDR3nt: TGTGCCAGTTCAGAAACCGGGACAGGTATTTACGAGCAGTACTTC

v_gene: TRBV20-1
j_gene: TRBJ2-1
d_gene: TRBD2
abundance: .
CDR3aa: CSARFTMGLADYNEQFF
CDR3nt: TGCAGTGCTAGATTCACGATGGGACTAGCGGATTACAATGAGCAGTTCTTC

v_gene: TRBV19
j_gene: TRBJ2-1
d_gene: TRBD1
abundance: few
CDR3aa: CASALQGARSNEQFF
CDR3nt: TGTGCCAGTGCCTTACAGGGGGCGCGAAGCAATGAGCAGTTCTTC

v_gene: TRBV9
j_gene: TRBJ2-1
d_gene: .
abundance: .
CDR3aa: CASSVNPSPYNEQFF
CDR3nt: TGTGCCAGCAGCGTAAACCCCAGCCCCTACAATGAGCAGTTCTTC

v_gene: TRBV9
j_gene: TRBJ1-1
d_gene: .
abundance: many
CDR3aa: CASSVGGTRGNTEAFF
CDR3nt: TGTGCCAGCAGCGTAGGAGGAACAAGGGGGAACACTGAAGCTTTCTTT

v_gene: TRBV10-3
j_gene: TRBJ2-1
d_gene: .
abundance: few
CDR3aa: CAIRGLSMGTNEQFF
CDR3nt: TGTGCCATCCGGGGCCTATCTATGGGGACCAATGAGCAGTTCTTC

v_gene: TRBV6-1
j_gene: TRBJ1-1
d_gene: .
abundance: many
CDR3aa: CASTERGFHTEAFF
CDR3nt: TGTGCCAGCACCGAGAGGGGGTTCCACACTGAAGCTTTCTTT

v_gene: TRBV28
j_gene: TRBJ2-7
d_gene: .
abundance: .
CDR3aa: CASSTSPHEQYF
CDR3nt: TGTGCCAGTTCGACTAGTCCCCACGAGCAGTACTTC

v_gene: TRBV9
j_gene: TRBJ2-3
d_gene: TRBD2
abundance: .
CDR3aa: CASSHPPILAVPTDTQYF
CDR3nt: TGTGCCAGCAGCCATCCTCCAATACTAGCGGTACCCACAGATACGCAGTATTTT

v_gene: TRBV30
j_gene: TRBJ2-5
d_gene: TRBD2
abundance: many
CDR3aa: CASGLAGEETQYF
CDR3nt: TGTGCCTCGGGACTAGCGGGAGAGGAGACCCAGTACTTC

v_gene: TRBV18
j_gene: TRBJ2-4
d_gene: .
abundance: few
CDR3aa: CASSPPVGNIQYF
CDR3nt: TGTGCCAGCTCACCACCAGTGGGAAACATTCAGTACTTC

v_gene: TRBV11-2
j_gene: TRBJ2-1
d_gene: .
abundance: .
CDR3aa: CASSLAGASSYNEQFF
CDR3nt: TGTGCCAGCAGCTTAGCCGGGGCTAGCTCCTACAATGAGCAGTTCTTC

v_gene: TRBV3-1
j_gene: TRBJ1-3
d_gene: .
abundance: .
CDR3aa: CASTIGGAGNTIYF
CDR3nt: TGTGCCAGCACCATCGGGGGGGCTGGAAACACCATATATTTT

v_gene: TRBV29-1
j_gene: TRBJ2-3
d_gene: .
abundance: many
CDR3aa: CSVIRGFVDTQYF
CDR3nt: TGCAGCGTTATACGAGGGTTTGTGGATACGCAGTATTTT

v_gene: TRBV7-9
j_gene: TRBJ1-1
d_gene: .
abundance: .
CDR3aa: CASSSPIVLAEAFF
CDR3nt: TGTGCCAGCAGCTCGCCGATCGTGCTTGCTGAAGCTTTCTTT

v_gene: TRBV4-1
j_gene: TRBJ1-1
d_gene: .
abundance: few
CDR3aa: CASSQDRQVGTEAFF
CDR3nt: TGCGCCAGCAGCCAAGATCGGCAGGTTGGCACTGAAGCTTTCTTT

v_gene: TRBV20-1
j_gene: TRBJ2-7
d_gene: .
abundance: few
CDR3aa: CSARDPYEQYF
CDR3nt: TGCAGTGCTAGAGATCCGTACGAGCAGTACTTC

v_gene: TRBV5-1
j_gene: TRBJ1-5
d_gene: .
abundance: few
CDR3aa: CASSFHSSGAPGENQPQHF
CDR3nt: TGCGCCAGCAGCTTTCATAGTTCAGGGGCTCCGGGGGAAAATCAGCCCCAGCATTTT

v_gene: TRBV20-1
j_gene: TRBJ2-1
d_gene: .
abundance: .
CDR3aa: CSAPPGRAGHNEQFF
CDR3nt: TGCAGTGCTCCGCCGGGGCGGGCGGGACACAATGAGCAGTTCTTC

v_gene: TRBV5-6
j_gene: TRBJ2-1
d_gene: .
abundance: .
CDR3aa: CASSLWGLAYNEQFF
CDR3nt: TGTGCCAGCAGCTTGTGGGGCTTGGCCTACAATGAGCAGTTCTTC

v_gene: TRBV24-1
j_gene: TRBJ2-3
d_gene: .
abundance: few
CDR3aa: CATSEADTQYF
CDR3nt: TGTGCCACCAGTGAGGCAGATACGCAGTATTTT

v_gene: TRBV7-9
j_gene: TRBJ1-4
d_gene: TRBD1
abundance: few
CDR3aa: CASSLGDRGEKLFF
CDR3nt: TGTGCCAGCAGCTTAGGGGACAGGGGTGAAAAACTGTTTTTT

v_gene: TRBV29-1
j_gene: TRBJ1-2
d_gene: TRBD1
abundance: few
CDR3aa: CSVGRPGGHGYTF
CDR3nt: TGCAGCGTTGGTCGTCCAGGGGGCCATGGCTACACCTTC

v_gene: TRBV30
j_gene: TRBJ1-1
d_gene: .
abundance: many
CDR3aa: CAWSAGRGWSEAFF
CDR3nt: TGTGCCTGGAGTGCGGGAAGGGGGTGGTCTGAAGCTTTCTTT

v_gene: TRBV29-1
j_gene: TRBJ1-2
d_gene: TRBD1
abundance: many
CDR3aa: CSAGQGGYGYTF
CDR3nt: TGCAGCGCTGGACAGGGGGGCTATGGCTACACCTTC

v_gene: TRBV2
j_gene: TRBJ1-2
d_gene: .
abundance: many
CDR3aa: CASSDRGYGYTF
CDR3nt: TGTGCCAGCAGTGACAGGGGCTATGGCTACACCTTC

v_gene: TRBV6-6
j_gene: TRBJ2-2
d_gene: TRBD2
abundance: .
CDR3aa: CASSYSGGTTGGLFF
CDR3nt: TGTGCCAGCAGTTACTCGGGGGGGACTACCGGGGGGCTGTTTTTT

v_gene: TRBV9
j_gene: TRBJ2-7
d_gene: TRBD1
abundance: few
CDR3aa: CASSPSGAGGSYEQYF
CDR3nt: TGTGCCAGCAGCCCCAGTGGGGCAGGGGGCTCCTACGAGCAGTACTTC

v_gene: TRBV11-3
j_gene: TRBJ2-5
d_gene: .
abundance: many
CDR3aa: CASSLVASVETQYF
CDR3nt: TGTGCCAGCAGCTTAGTCGCCTCTGTAGAGACCCAGTACTTC

v_gene: TRBV12-3/TRBV12-4
j_gene: TRBJ1-4
d_gene: .
abundance: many
CDR3aa: CASSKTAFNEKLFF
CDR3nt: TGTGCCAGCAGCAAGACAGCCTTTAATGAAAAACTGTTTTTT

v_gene: TRBV27
j_gene: TRBJ2-7
d_gene: .
abundance: .
CDR3aa: CASSPDSGHFPYEQYF
CDR3nt: TGTGCCAGCAGTCCAGACTCGGGACACTTTCCCTACGAGCAGTACTTC

v_gene: TRBV20-1
j_gene: TRBJ2-1
d_gene: .
abundance: few
CDR3aa: CSADDGRYNEQFF
CDR3nt: TGCAGTGCGGATGACGGGCGGTACAATGAGCAGTTCTTC

v_gene: TRBV2
j_gene: TRBJ2-2
d_gene: TRBD2
abundance: many
CDR3aa: CASRREGQSGELFF
CDR3nt: TGTGCCAGCAGGCGGGAGGGCCAATCCGGGGAGCTGTTTTTT

v_gene: TRBV13
j_gene: TRBJ1-1
d_gene: .
abundance: many
CDR3aa: CASSWEGMPEAFF
CDR3nt: TGTGCCAGCAGCTGGGAGGGGATGCCTGAAGCTTTCTTT

v_gene: TRBV12-3/TRBV12-4
j_gene: TRBJ1-1
d_gene: TRBD1
abundance: .
CDR3aa: CASSKTGGGTEAFF
CDR3nt: TGTGCCAGCAGTAAAACAGGGGGGGGAACTGAAGCTTTCTTT